This paragraph covers one T cell receptor beta chain sequence. Trimming at V came to 3 bases and at J to 5 bases, leaving 9 bases not matched to a gene. The CDR3 has 15 residues. CDR1 and CDR2 from the germline V gene are LGHNA and YNFKEQ. The data were obtained in a study of T cell responses to AZD1222 COVID-19 vaccine. Study-wide context: It was second doses at about 4 or about 12 weeks that were pooled.

Assay: immunoSEQ multiplex PCR; the TCRdb copy retains only in-frame clones and omits some. The sample has 150,000 to 200,000 clones; roughly 87% are singletons. The rearrangement joins TRBV4-2 to TRBJ1-2, with 7 nucleotides matching TRBD1. This clonotype was sampled from an adult in good health. Specimen: peripheral blood, collected on day 0 of AZD1222 vaccination. CDR3 sequence: CASSQRTGSQYGYTF. Here the CDR3 DNA reads TGTGCCAGCAGCCAGAGGACAGGAAGCCAATATGGCTACACCTTC.